This T cell receptor beta chain was sequenced during a study of blood T cells in healthy people across ages. Study-wide background: Template switching captured about one barcoded beta molecule per two T cells.

CDR1 is SEHNR, CDR2 FQNEAQ, per germline (reference sequence). CDR3 length: 16 amino acids. For the second PCR, which ran for 7 to 11 cycles, a sample-barcoded 5' primer and a J-beta primer mix were used. TCRdb re-called the 5' RACE reads with MiXCR, one entry per CDR3 protein. The table includes about 930,000 distinct CDR3 sequences, about 29% detected once. To note about this clonotype: Being one base from a much bigger clone, this may be a read error.

The same data also contributed to another study, on T cells of mothers and their children.

Input material: blood. The TCR was taken from a woman aged 40-49 years in good health. The chain carries TRBV7-9 and TRBJ2-6; TRBD1 might be the D (5 bases). The CDR3 bases are TGTGCCAGCAACTTAGCTCCCCTGTCTGGGGCCACCGTCCTGACTTTC. This translates into CASNLAPLSGATVLTF.